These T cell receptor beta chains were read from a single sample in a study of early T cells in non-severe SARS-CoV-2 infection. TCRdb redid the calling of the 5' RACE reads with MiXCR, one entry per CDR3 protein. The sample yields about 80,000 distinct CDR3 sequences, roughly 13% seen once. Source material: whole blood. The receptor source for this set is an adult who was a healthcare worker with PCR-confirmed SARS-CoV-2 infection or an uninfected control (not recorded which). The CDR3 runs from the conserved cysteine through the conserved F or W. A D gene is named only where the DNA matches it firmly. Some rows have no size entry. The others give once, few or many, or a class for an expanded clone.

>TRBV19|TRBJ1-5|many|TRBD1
TGTGCCAGTAGACCGACAGGGAAGATCAGTTGGCCCCAGCATTTT
CASRPTGKISWPQHF
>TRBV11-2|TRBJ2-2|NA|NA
TGTGCCAGCAGCTTAGTACTCACCGGGGAGCTGTTTTTT
CASSLVLTGELFF
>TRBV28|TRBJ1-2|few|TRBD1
TGTGCCAGCAGTCCGGGACAGGTCTATGGCTACACCTTC
CASSPGQVYGYTF
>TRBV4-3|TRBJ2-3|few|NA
TGCGCCAGCAGCCAAGAGGGCGTTGGAGATTATACGCAGTATTTT
CASSQEGVGDYTQYF
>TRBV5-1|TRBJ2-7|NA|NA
TGCGCCAGCAGCTTGGACCCCACGGTCAGGACCTACGAGCAGTACTTC
CASSLDPTVRTYEQYF
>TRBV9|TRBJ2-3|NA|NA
TGTGCCAGCAGCGTAGTAGCTTCCAATCCCCCAGATACGCAGTATTTT
CASSVVASNPPDTQYF
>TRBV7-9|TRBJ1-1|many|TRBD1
TGTGCCAGCAGCTACCCGTGGACAGGGGGCCTGAGTTTGGAAGCTTTCTTT
CASSYPWTGGLSLEAFF
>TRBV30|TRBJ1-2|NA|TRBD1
TGTGCCTGGGGACAGGGGTTCTATGGCTACACCTTC
CAWGQGFYGYTF
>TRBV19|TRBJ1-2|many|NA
TGTGCCAGTAGTATTAGCCGAGGGGGAGGCTATGGCTACACCTTC
CASSISRGGGYGYTF
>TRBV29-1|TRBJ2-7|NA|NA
TGCAGCGTCAGGGAGTCCTACGAGCAGTACTTC
CSVRESYEQYF
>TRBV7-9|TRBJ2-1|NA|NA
TGTGCCAGCAGCCCGAGTTATGAGCAGTTCTTC
CASSPSYEQFF
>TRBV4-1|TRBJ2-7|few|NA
TGCGCCAGCAGCCAAGATTCCGGGTCGGTAGGGTACGAGCAGTACTTC
CASSQDSGSVGYEQYF
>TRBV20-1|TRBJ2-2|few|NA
TGCAGTGCCAACCCGCCTACAGGTTCGGCCGGGGAGCTGTTTTTT
CSANPPTGSAGELFF
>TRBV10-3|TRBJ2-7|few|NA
TGTGCCATCAGTCGCGACAGAGGATACGAGCAGTACTTC
CAISRDRGYEQYF
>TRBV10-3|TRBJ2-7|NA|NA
TGTGCCATCAGTGAAACGTCCAGGGTTGATCGGCCATCCTACGAGCAGTACTTC
CAISETSRVDRPSYEQYF
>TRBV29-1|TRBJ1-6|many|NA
TGCAGCGTCAGGACAGAGGCAAATTCACCCCTCCACTTT
CSVRTEANSPLHF
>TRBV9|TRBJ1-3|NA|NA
TGTGCCAGCAGCGCCACACAGGTCTCTGGAAACACCATATATTTT
CASSATQVSGNTIYF
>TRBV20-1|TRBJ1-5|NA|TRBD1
TGCAGTGCCTTCGGAAGACAGGGCCAGCCCCAGCATTTT
CSAFGRQGQPQHF
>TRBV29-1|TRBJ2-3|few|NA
TGCAGCGTTGTTGGGTCCCCGGGTAGTACAGATACGCAGTATTTT
CSVVGSPGSTDTQYF
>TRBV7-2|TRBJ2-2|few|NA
TGTGCCAGCAGATTACGCGTTTCCGGGGAGCTGTTTTTT
CASRLRVSGELFF
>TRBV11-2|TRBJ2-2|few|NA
TGTGCCAGCAGCTTACGAGGGGTGACGTCCCCCGGGGAGCTGTTTTTT
CASSLRGVTSPGELFF
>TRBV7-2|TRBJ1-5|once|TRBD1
TGTGCCAGCAGCTGGGACAGGAATCAGCCCCAGCATTTT
CASSWDRNQPQHF
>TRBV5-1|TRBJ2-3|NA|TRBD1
TGCGCCAGCAGCTTGGAGGGGGCTAGCACAGATACGCAGTATTTT
CASSLEGASTDTQYF
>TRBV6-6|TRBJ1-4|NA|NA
TGTGCCAGCAGTTACAGCTCCGGGGCCGTCGCTGAAAAACTGTTTTTT
CASSYSSGAVAEKLFF
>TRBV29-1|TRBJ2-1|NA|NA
TGCAGCGCAGCCGAACACGGACGCTACAATGAGCAGTTCTTC
CSAAEHGRYNEQFF
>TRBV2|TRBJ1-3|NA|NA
TGTGCCAGCAGTGGGACTGCTTCTGGAAACACCATATATTTT
CASSGTASGNTIYF
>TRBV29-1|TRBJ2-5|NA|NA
TGCAGCGTTGATGCGGCGCAGGTGGAGACCCAGTACTTC
CSVDAAQVETQYF
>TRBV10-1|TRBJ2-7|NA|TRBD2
TGCGCCAGCAGTGAGTCTACTAGCGGGGGAAAGTACGAGCAGTACTTC
CASSESTSGGKYEQYF
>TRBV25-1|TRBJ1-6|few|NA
TGTGCCAGCAGTGAAACGGGTAATTCACCCCTCCACTTT
CASSETGNSPLHF
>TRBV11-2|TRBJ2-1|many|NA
TGTGCCAGCAGCTTATATAGGGCAGGGGAGAATGAGCAGTTCTTC
CASSLYRAGENEQFF
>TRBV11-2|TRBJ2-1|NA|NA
TGTGCCAGCAGCTTATACCCGGGCAGGGGCTCCTACAATGAGCAGTTCTTC
CASSLYPGRGSYNEQFF
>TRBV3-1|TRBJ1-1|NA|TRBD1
TGTGCCAGCAGCCCGACAGGGGGGGTCACCGAAGCTTTCTTT
CASSPTGGVTEAFF
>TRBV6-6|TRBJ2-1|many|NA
TGTGCCAGCAGTTACTCTGTAGCTTCCGAGAGGCAGTTCTTC
CASSYSVASERQFF
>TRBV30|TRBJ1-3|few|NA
TGTGCCTGGACCCTCCGTGCTGGAAACACCATATATTTT
CAWTLRAGNTIYF
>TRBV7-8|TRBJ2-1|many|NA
TGTGCCAGCAGCTCCAGCATTGGTGGCCCTGATGAGCAGTTCTTC
CASSSSIGGPDEQFF
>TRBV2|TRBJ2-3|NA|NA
TGTGCCAGCAGTGCCAGGATCACTAGCACAGATACGCAGTATTTT
CASSARITSTDTQYF
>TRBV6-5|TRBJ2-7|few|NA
TGTGCCAGCATCCCCACACTATACTGGCCCTACGAGCAGTACTTC
CASIPTLYWPYEQYF
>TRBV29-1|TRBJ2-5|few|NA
TGCAGCGTTGGGGGGACACCCCAAGAGACCCAGTACTTC
CSVGGTPQETQYF
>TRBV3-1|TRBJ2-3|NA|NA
TGTGCCAGCAGCCAGGGCGTTAGCACAGATACGCAGTATTTT
CASSQGVSTDTQYF
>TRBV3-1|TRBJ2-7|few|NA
TGTGCCAGCAGCTTACGAGGCGTTGTTTCATCCTACGAGCAGTACTTC
CASSLRGVVSSYEQYF
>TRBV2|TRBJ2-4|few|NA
TGTGCCAGCACCCCAAGCCCGGGCATTCAGTACTTC
CASTPSPGIQYF
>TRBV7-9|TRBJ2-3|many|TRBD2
TGTGCCAGCAGGACCGCCGGGGGGGCTAGAGATACGCAGTATTTT
CASRTAGGARDTQYF
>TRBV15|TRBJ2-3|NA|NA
TGTGCCACCAGCAGAGAGGGGTCCGGCGCAGATACGCAGTATTTT
CATSREGSGADTQYF
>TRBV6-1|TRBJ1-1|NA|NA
TGTGCCAGCAGTGAACTAAATCATAACACTGAAGCTTTCTTT
CASSELNHNTEAFF
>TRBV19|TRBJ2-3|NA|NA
TGTGCCAGTAGTATAAGGTCTCCGGCGGACTATGGACACTATACGCAGTATTTT
CASSIRSPADYGHYTQYF